This TCR beta chain was identified in a study of blood T cell repertoires in COVID-19. In the original analysis: Nucleated cell counts were estimated from reference gene primer amplification. TCRdb's copy holds only in-frame clones and misses some; the assay was immunoSEQ multiplex PCR. That table is the source of V, J and clone size, and D and trimming were worked out from the DNA. The sample holds a few hundred thousand clones, nearly 90% seen once. This CDR3 is built from 14 residues. CDR1 is MGHRA, CDR2 YSYEKL, per germline. V shed 4 bases and J shed 5 bases, with 15 bases lying between them. In the 2 weeks before study entry, exposed participants met a COVID-19 case, which was PCR-confirmed or clinician-diagnosed.

The sample comprised PBMCs or T cells enriched from blood (not recorded which). The chain has TRBV4-1 and TRBJ2-7; D unclear. This TCR was recovered from a woman between 50 and 59 years old who had been exposed to COVID-19. This chain's CDR3 is CASSPEERRDEQYF. Here the CDR3 DNA reads TGCGCCAGCAGCCCTGAAGAGCGTCGGGACGAGCAGTACTTC.